This T cell receptor beta chain originates from a study of radiation and T cells in renal cell carcinoma. Findings of the study overall: In blood, top tumor clones expanded by 2 weeks, shrinking by 4.

The CDR3 loop spans 17 amino acids. Trimming removed 8 bases at V and 0 bases at J, with 19 bases between. The germline V gene has CDR1 SNHLY and CDR2 FYNNEI. Details on this clone: As yet, its antigen is unknown.

Data came from immunoSEQ multiplex PCR; TCRdb stores just in-frame clones and leaves some out. The sample includes some 80,000 clones, over 65% of them seen just once. Sample time point: blood 4 weeks post-SBRT, at nephrectomy. Treatment meaning: 15 Gy SBRT to primary tumor, nephrectomy 4 weeks later. After SBRT, blood was collected at 2 and 4 weeks, plus baseline. Clear cell pathology was present in this patient's renal cell carcinoma. This specimen was blood, taken from a patient whose treatment included radiotherapy and nephrectomy. This chain joins TRBV2 and TRBJ2-2, with D perhaps being TRBD1 or TRBD2 (5 bases each). The clonotype originates from an older woman with renal cell carcinoma. For the CDR3, the DNA is TGTGCCAGCTCGAAAGGGGCGGGTTATTCGAACACCGGGGAGCTGTTTTTT. Protein product: CASSKGAGYSNTGELFF.